This is a list of T cell receptor beta chains from one sample in a study of graft-versus-host responses after intestinal transplantation. What these receptors recognize is not known. Measured with immunoSEQ multiplex PCR; TCRdb has only the in-frame clones, and not every one. The sample lists over 75,000 clones, 80% to 95% occurring once. The sequences come from unstimulated CD8+ T cells sorted from spleen or lymph node cells, collected before transplant. These receptors all come from a human donor who was the organ donor for an intestinal transplant. CDR3s include the opening cysteine and the closing phenylalanine or tryptophan. D genes are given only for firm matches. Some rows have no size entry. The others give once, few or many, or a class for an expanded clone.

d_gene	v_gene	abundance	j_gene	CDR3nt	CDR3aa
NA	TRBV18	NA	TRBJ2-1	TGTGCCAGCTCACCACCGTATTACAATGAGCAGTTCTTC	CASSPPYYNEQFF
TRBD2	TRBV5-6	NA	TRBJ2-2	TGTGCCAGCAGCTTGGTCGAGCGGGAGCCCACCGGGGAGCTGTTTTTT	CASSLVEREPTGELFF
NA	TRBV30	NA	TRBJ1-3	TGTGCCTGGAGTGTCGACTCCGGAAACACCATATATTTT	CAWSVDSGNTIYF
NA	TRBV20-1	NA	TRBJ1-5	TGCAGTGCTGGTAGATACCAGCCCCAGCATTTT	CSAGRYQPQHF
NA	TRBV4-1	NA	TRBJ2-2	TGCGCCAGCAGCCACCGGTCACCTGGGGAGCTGTTTTTT	CASSHRSPGELFF
NA	TRBV28	NA	TRBJ1-1	TGTGCCAGCACCCCGGACAGTGCGAACACTGAAGCTTTCTTT	CASTPDSANTEAFF
NA	TRBV28	NA	TRBJ2-3	TGTGCCAGCAGTTTGATAGGGGAAAGGGGTGATACGCAGTATTTT	CASSLIGERGDTQYF
NA	TRBV4-1	NA	TRBJ2-7	TGCGCCAGCAGCCAAGAGGCAGGGCCCCCCCACGAGCAGTACTTC	CASSQEAGPPHEQYF
TRBD2	TRBV28	once	TRBJ2-7	TGTGCCAGCAGTTTATCTGGGACTAGGAAGTACGAGCAGTACTTC	CASSLSGTRKYEQYF
NA	TRBV5-1	NA	TRBJ1-2	TGCGCCAGCAGCGTAGCATGGGGGGACTATGGCTACACCTTC	CASSVAWGDYGYTF
NA	TRBV11-3	NA	TRBJ2-5	TGTGCCAGCAGCCCCGCTAGCGAACAAGAGACCCAGTACTTC	CASSPASEQETQYF
NA	TRBV28	NA	TRBJ2-1	TGTGCCAGCAGTTCACTAGCCGACTATGAGCAGTTCTTC	CASSSLADYEQFF
NA	TRBV10-3	NA	TRBJ2-7	TGTGCCATCAGTACAGGCCCGACCTACGAGCAGTACTTC	CAISTGPTYEQYF
NA	TRBV4-1	NA	TRBJ1-3	TGCGCCAGCAGCCAATCCATCCGGGGGGCTGGAAACACCATATATTTT	CASSQSIRGAGNTIYF
NA	TRBV11-2	NA	TRBJ2-1	TGTGCCAGCAGCTTAGATCGAGCGGGCATGAACAATGAGCAGTTCTTC	CASSLDRAGMNNEQFF
NA	TRBV19	NA	TRBJ1-1	TGTGCCAGTATGCCGGGTGTTACTGAAGCTTTCTTT	CASMPGVTEAFF
TRBD2	TRBV7-9	NA	TRBJ2-7	TGTGCCAGCAGCTTTAGCGGGTCCTACGAGCAGTACTTC	CASSFSGSYEQYF
TRBD1	TRBV5-6	NA	TRBJ2-7	TGTGCCAGCAGCTTGATGGGACAGCAAGCCTACGAGCAGTACTTC	CASSLMGQQAYEQYF
NA	TRBV29-1	NA	TRBJ2-1	TGCAGCGCCGTGGACTACTACAATGAGCAGTTCTTC	CSAVDYYNEQFF
TRBD2	TRBV13	NA	TRBJ2-7	TGTGCCAGCAGCTTATGGGGGGGAGAGGTCACCTACGAGCAGTACTTC	CASSLWGGEVTYEQYF
NA	TRBV5-4	NA	TRBJ2-3	TGTGCCAGCAGCTTCGCAGGGCCCACAGATACGCAGTATTTT	CASSFAGPTDTQYF
NA	TRBV27	NA	TRBJ2-1	TGTGCCAGCTCAACGAGGCCTCTAGGATTCTACAATGAGCAGTTCTTC	CASSTRPLGFYNEQFF
TRBD1	TRBV30	few	TRBJ1-1	TGTGCCTGGAGTGTTACAGGGGTTGAAGCTTTCTTT	CAWSVTGVEAFF
NA	TRBV5-6	NA	TRBJ1-1	TGTGCCAGCAGCTTGGCCGACATGAACACTGAAGCTTTCTTT	CASSLADMNTEAFF
NA	TRBV19	NA	TRBJ1-1	TGTGCCAGTAGTCCCACGTCGGGAAACACTGAAGCTTTCTTT	CASSPTSGNTEAFF
NA	TRBV25-1	NA	TRBJ1-6	TGTGCCAGCAGTATTCACAGTGCTTCACCCCTCCACTTT	CASSIHSASPLHF
TRBD1	TRBV30	NA	TRBJ2-7	TGTGCCTGGAGTGTACAGGACAGGGGGCTACACGAGCAGTACTTC	CAWSVQDRGLHEQYF
TRBD2	TRBV5-4	NA	TRBJ2-1	TGTGCCAGCAGCGAAGCCGGACTAGCGGGAGGGCCGTACAATGAGCAGTTCTTC	CASSEAGLAGGPYNEQFF
NA	TRBV28	NA	TRBJ1-2	TGTGCCAGCGCCCCAGTAGGGGCAGGGGATGGCTACACCTTC	CASAPVGAGDGYTF
NA	TRBV20-1	NA	TRBJ2-7	TGCAGTGCTACTCTAGGTGGCGAGCAGTACTTC	CSATLGGEQYF
NA	TRBV7-8	NA	TRBJ2-7	TGTGCCAGCAGCCCTCAAGGGGCCCGCTACGAGCAGTACTTC	CASSPQGARYEQYF
TRBD1	TRBV9	once	TRBJ2-2	TGTGCCAGCAGCGCGGACAGGGGGGACACCGGGGAGCTGTTTTTT	CASSADRGDTGELFF
NA	TRBV28	NA	TRBJ2-1	TGTGCCAGCAGTTCGCCACTGGCGGTTTCCTACAATGAGCAGTTCTTC	CASSSPLAVSYNEQFF
NA	TRBV4-1	NA	TRBJ2-7	TGCGCCAGCAGCCAAGATACCAGCGGGTCCTACGAGCAGTACTTC	CASSQDTSGSYEQYF
NA	TRBV15	NA	TRBJ2-7	TGTGCCACCAGCCACGCGGGGCTGGGGAACGAGCAGTACTTC	CATSHAGLGNEQYF
NA	TRBV28	NA	TRBJ2-7	TGTGCCAGCAGTTTAGGCAGCGGGTTCCCCTACGAGCAGTACTTC	CASSLGSGFPYEQYF
NA	TRBV15	NA	TRBJ2-7	TGTGCCACCAGCAGAAAAACAGCCTCCTACGAGCAGTACTTC	CATSRKTASYEQYF